This T cell receptor (beta chain) was sequenced for a study of lymphopenia after photon versus proton radiotherapy (dated by TCRdb to the late 2010s). Looking at the study overall: In patients with gastrointestinal tumors who developed high-grade lymphopenia, the study compared the immunological effects of photon radiation therapy with those of proton radiation therapy. The 20 patients in the cohort had gastrointestinal tumors, were treated with either photon or proton therapy, and subsequently developed lymphopenia. The goal of the study was to describe how the two radiation modalities differ in their effects on the immune system.

The cysteine opens and the phenylalanine closes a CDR3 of 17 amino acids. Just CDR3 DNA is preserved here, 51 bases in frame from base 1. Via the germline V gene, CDR1 is MGHRA and CDR2 YSYEKL. Relative to germline, V is missing 1 base and J is missing 3 bases, with 10 bases of the junction outside any gene match. The paper as a whole reports these results and caveats: Across the cohort, a larger post-nadir drop in TCR diversity was inversely correlated with overall survival time among patients who died. Relative stability during treatment was observed in proton-treated patients, whereas loss of naive T cells and TCR diversity and gain of effector/memory populations were observed in photon-treated patients. After the lymphocyte count nadir, photon-treated repertoires showed oligoclonal expansion, especially of CD8+ Temra cells, which drove the drop in diversity. The authors looked at the survival association only in patients who died, and they framed better survival with proton therapy as a possibility rather than a demonstrated result.

Note on this clone: It lacks a known antigen. No qualities accompany the bases; no much larger clone lies one base away.

The method was the immunoSEQ multiplex PCR assay. T cell repertoires were profiled with deep sequencing of rearranged TCR beta loci together with multiparametric flow cytometry. TCRdb carries this immuneACCESS record with in-frame sequences only. Its versions omit some clonotypes, under half of them owing to an unresolved V gene in the studies checked, with the rest unexplained. The table for this sample lists fewer than 25,000 clones; 75% to 90% of them were counted only once. Under 25% of the sample is in the top ten clones. This sample comprised peripheral blood, obtained from a patient treated with photon-based radiotherapy. The TCR was taken from a man between 40 and 49 years old with gastric cancer. Rearrangement joined TRBV4-1 to TRBJ1-1; the central 8 bases match TRBD1. The DNA sequence is given as TGCGCCAGCAGCCAAGCATCGACAGGGGTTGGTGACACTGAAGCTTTCTTT. Protein translation: CASSQASTGVGDTEAFF.